These 18 T cell receptor beta chains originate from one sample sequenced in a study of blood T cells in healthy people across ages. Through a sample-barcoded 5' primer and a J-beta primer mix, a second PCR was run for about 7 to 12 cycles. TCRdb reprocessed the 5' RACE reads via MiXCR and lists one record per CDR3 protein. The sample has fewer than 2,000,000 distinct CDR3 sequences, about 32% seen once. Material: blood. The receptor set was obtained from a woman aged 30 to 39 in good health.

This chain joins TRBV30 and TRBJ2-5; unclear D gene. Trimming took off 2 bases at V and 2 bases at J, with 9 bases between the two ends. Germline lookup yields CDR1 GTSNPN and CDR2 SVGIG (reference sequence). The length of the CDR3 is 13 residues. The DNA for the CDR3 is TGTGCCTGGAGTCTTGGCGGTCAAGAGACCCAGTACTTC. Its protein product is CAWSLGGQETQYF.

This clonotype was observed a few times. This chain uses TRBV20-1 with TRBJ2-7; D might be TRBD2 (6 bases). The end of the DNA fits TRBJ2-5 better, so the J call may be wrong. Looked up from germline, CDR1 is DFQATT and CDR2 is SNEGSKA (reference sequence). CDR3 length: 14 amino acids. CDR3 residues: CSARDRGTYETQYF. The CDR3 DNA follows: TGCAGTGCTAGAGATCGCGGGACGTATGAGACCCAGTACTTC.

In nucleotides, the CDR3 is TGCAGCGTTACCCAAGCAAACCGGGACGTAAACAATGAGCAGTTCTTC. Translated: CSVTQANRDVNNEQFF. The chain uses TRBV29-1 and TRBJ2-1, with D perhaps TRBD1 or TRBD2 (5 bases each). The length of the CDR3 is 16 residues. The V end was cut by 5 bases, the J end by 5 bases, with 22 bases between. CDR1 is SQVTM and CDR2 is ANQGSEA in the germline V gene.

This clonotype was detected a few times. The genes are TRBV20-1 and TRBJ2-7; 9 bases are shared with TRBD2. Germline CDR1 DFQATT, CDR2 SNEGSKA (reference sequence). The junction had 5 bases not matched to a gene; V was cut back by 0 bases and J by 2 bases. This CDR3 spans 15 amino acids. The CDR3 protein is CSARDLSGRPYEQYF. CDR3 nucleotides: TGCAGTGCTAGAGATCTTAGCGGGAGACCCTACGAGCAGTACTTC.

This sequence joins TRBV18 and TRBJ2-1, with D possibly being TRBD2 (6 bases). Looked up from germline, CDR1 is KGHSH and CDR2 is LQKENI. The V end lost 0 bases, the J end lost 8 bases, and 11 bases lay between the germline ends. The CDR3 has 14 amino acids. The CDR3, as DNA: TGTGCCAGCTCACCACCGGCCGGCGGGGATGAGCAGTTCTTC. Translated, it gives CASSPPAGGDEQFF.

The CDR3 spells CAISGVGTGVYNEQFF. DNA of the CDR3: TGTGCCATCAGTGGGGTGGGGACAGGGGTTTACAATGAGCAGTTCTTC. This rearrangement joins TRBV10-3 to TRBJ2-1, with 10 bases fitting TRBD1. The CDR3 is 16 amino acids. Germline V CDR1 and CDR2: ENHRY, SYGVKD. Germline trimming cut 4 bases from V and 4 bases from J; bases unmatched to any gene: 7.

J is TRBJ2-3 and V is TRBV3-1; maybe TRBD2 (6 bases). V lost 4 bases and J lost 4, with 12 bases in between. Germline CDR1 is LGHDT and CDR2 is YNNKEL (reference sequence). The CDR3 loop spans 14 amino acids. The CDR3 here is CASSRRERPDTQYF. CDR3 bases: TGTGCCAGCAGCCGCCGGGAGAGGCCAGATACGCAGTATTTT.

This clonotype was seen a handful of times. This chain joins TRBV20-1 and TRBJ2-1; possible D gene TRBD1, 6 bases. This CDR3 is built from 13 residues. The ends were cut back, 4 bases at V and 4 bases at J, with 11 bases in the middle. The V gene's germline CDR1 is DFQATT and CDR2 SNEGSKA (reference sequence). CDR3 in DNA: TGCAGTGCTACCCGTGACAGGTACAATGAGCAGTTCTTC. Translated: CSATRDRYNEQFF.

A note on this clonotype: An end of the junction does not agree with germline; a read error may underlie this. J is TRBJ2-5 and V is TRBV4-2, with TRBD1 as a possible D gene (6 bases). The J call may be in error: the DNA end matches TRBJ2-7 better. The CDR3 has 14 residues. Germline V gene lookup returns CDR1 LGHNA and CDR2 YNFKEQ. The CDR3 reads CTSSPYTGLYEQYF. The CDR3 nucleotides are TGTACCAGCAGCCCATATACAGGGTTATACGAGCAGTACTTC.

This chain connects TRBV20-1 to TRBJ2-1, with D possibly TRBD2 on 6 matching bases. Trimming removed 3 bases from V and 0 bases from J, with 12 bases in between. The CDR3 loop spans 15 amino acids. The germline gives CDR1 DFQATT, CDR2 SNEGSKA (reference sequence). Here the CDR3 reads CSARDYRGSYNEQFF. The CDR3 bases are TGCAGTGCTAGGGACTACCGTGGCTCCTACAATGAGCAGTTCTTC.

With respect to this clonotype: Since the CDR3 does not end with the conserved phenylalanine or tryptophan, this likely comes from a read error. This CDR3 reads CASSPTGSSTDMQYS. The CDR3 coding sequence is TGTGCCAGCAGCCCGACAGGAAGTAGCACAGATATGCAGTATTCT. The chain is built from TRBV12-3 or TRBV12-4 and TRBJ2-3; maybe TRBD1 (6 bases). CDR3 length: 15 amino acids.

The rearrangement links TRBV27 to TRBJ2-7; a possible D gene is TRBD1 (6 bases). The V gene's germline CDR1 is MNHEY and CDR2 SMNVEV (reference sequence). V lost 5 bases and J lost 2, with 13 bases in between. CDR3 size: 14 residues. The CDR3 is CASSAYGTTYEQYF. The CDR3 DNA reads TGTGCCAGCAGTGCCTACGGGACAACCTACGAGCAGTACTTC.

This rearrangement joins TRBV7-3 to TRBJ2-1; 16 bases match TRBD2. This CDR3 has 17 residues. V dropped 3 bases and J dropped 9; count of bases not matched to a gene: 8. CDR1 SGHTA and CDR2 FQGTGA come from the germline V gene. In nucleotides, the CDR3 is TGTGCCAGCAGCTTGGGACTAGCGGGAGGGCCTACGGGTGAGCAGTTCTTC. Residues: CASSLGLAGGPTGEQFF. Based on the CDR3 plus reference TRBV7-3 and TRBJ2-1, the full variable domain is GAGVSQTPSNKVTEKGKYVELRCDPISGHTALYWYRQSLGQGPEFLIYFQGTGAADDSGLPNDRFFAVRPEGSVSTLKIQRTERGDSAVYLCASSLGLAGGPTGEQFFGPGTRLTVL.

The V gene is TRBV7-9, the J gene TRBJ2-7, with D tentatively TRBD1 or TRBD2 (5 bases each). The CDR3 is 15 residues long. The ends were cut back, 3 bases at V and 7 bases at J, with 19 bases in the middle. The germline V gene has CDR1 SEHNR and CDR2 FQNEAQ (reference sequence). DNA for the CDR3: TGTGCCAGCAGCTTTTGGGGACGCACGGTTGGGGAGCAGTACTTC. Protein product: CASSFWGRTVGEQYF.

This clonotype was counted between two and nine times. The chain couples TRBV20-1 to TRBJ1-5; TRBD1 might be the D (6 bases). The length of the CDR3 is 18 residues. CDR1 is DFQATT, CDR2 SNEGSKA, per germline (reference sequence). The V end lost 1 base, the J end lost 0 bases, and 19 bases lay between the germline ends. The CDR3 nucleotides read TGCAGTGCTAGAGGATTTATTCGAGACAGGCTTAGCAATCAGCCCCAGCATTTT. This codes for CSARGFIRDRLSNQPQHF.

This clonotype was detected only a few times. CDR3 nucleotides: TGCAGTGCTAGAGTCCGGCTAGCGGGAACATCTCAAAACTACGAGCAGTACTTC. This gives the protein CSARVRLAGTSQNYEQYF. The V call is TRBV20-1, the J call TRBJ2-7, with TRBD2 matching over 9 bases. Germline assignment: CDR1 DFQATT and CDR2 SNEGSKA (reference sequence). The CDR3 sequence is 18 residues long. The V and J ends lost 1 base and 3 bases, in that order; junction bases with no gene match: 16.

This chain joins TRBV6-1 and TRBJ1-5; D remains unclear. The CDR3 sequence is 13 residues long. Germline assignment: CDR1 MNHNS and CDR2 SASEGT. V shed 8 bases and J shed 5 bases, with 13 bases lying between them. The CDR3 protein is CASARGRDQPQHF. As DNA, the CDR3 is TGTGCCAGCGCCCGGGGAAGGGATCAGCCCCAGCATTTT.

This chain links TRBV24-1 with TRBJ2-2; TRBD1 is a possible D gene (5 bases). CDR1 is KGHDR, CDR2 SFDVKD, per germline. The germline V and J ends were trimmed by 5 bases and 5 bases, with 11 bases remaining between them. This CDR3 is built from 14 residues. CDR3 protein: CATSALTATGELFF. CDR3 nucleotide sequence: TGTGCCACCAGTGCCCTGACAGCAACCGGGGAGCTGTTTTTT.